This TCR beta chain was obtained from a study of blood T cell repertoires in COVID-19. About the research overall: Samples came from the United States, Italy and Spain, spanning acute and convalescent COVID-19.

Original processing methods: Using reference gene primer amplification, nucleated cell counts were estimated. Only in-frame clones appear in the TCRdb table, and some are missing; sequencing was by immunoSEQ multiplex PCR. For V, J and clone size, that table is used; D and trimming come from the DNA. Among about 250,000 clones listed, 84% were seen once. This CDR3 comprises 12 residues. Germline V gene sequence: CDR1 KGHDR, CDR2 SFDVKD. The V gene lost 7 bases and the J gene lost 4 bases, with 9 bases spanning the gap. The chain has TRBV24-1 and TRBJ1-2; D is undetermined. The origin of this receptor is a person between 65 and 79 years old with COVID-19, enrolled during active disease. Sequenced input: peripheral blood. The CDR3 DNA sequence: TGTGCCACCAGGGACTCGGGCTATGGCTACACCTTC. Translated: CATRDSGYGYTF.